The source of this TCR beta chain is a study of CD8 T cells in Susac syndrome (dated by TCRdb to between 2018 and 2021). The study in broad terms: Among the Susac syndrome patients who were sequenced, clinically active disease was present in roughly six and clinical remission was observed in fewer than ten. At blood withdrawal, Susac syndrome patients were therapy-naive, treated with corticosteroids (with IVIg additionally given to some), or treated with IVIg alone. The study used repertoire sequencing to test whether antigen drove CD8+ T cell activation and differentiation in Susac syndrome. Overall study outcomes, separate from this receptor: The TCR sequencing and HLA analysis was acknowledged to have included a relatively small number of individuals. No clonal expansion was detected in the CD4+ T cell repertoire of Susac syndrome patients.

RNA was extracted using the RNeasy kit, and about 0.5 to 1 ug of the RNA was reverse transcribed with random hexamers. The immunoSEQ multiplex PCR assay, covering 54 Vbeta and 13 Jbeta segments, was used to amplify TCR beta CDR3 regions. To correct PCR amplification bias, a synthetic template baseline was used for both primer optimization and computational correction. On the authors' methods: Reads were annotated to V, D and J genes according to IMGT and were analyzed with immunoSEQ Analyzer, with only productive sequences retained. Clonality was computed as one minus Shannon entropy normalized by log2 of the number of productive unique sequences. For each patient and control, public and private clones were evaluated within the 100 most prevalent clones. Clones were defined as Susac-specific when absent from the healthy and MS cohorts, from fewer than 1,200 published viral clones and from other ImmuneACCESS disease sequences. TCRdb trimmed public reads at Q25 via fastp, called clones via MiXCR and kept in-frame beta chains. Each entry is one CDR3 protein sequence, shown with its most common DNA and genes. The authors' filters were not applied to this entry. This sample gives over 150,000 distinct CDR3 sequences in total; more than 95% of them show up just once. The ten most abundant clones make up about 0.12% of the sample.

Concerning this clonotype itself: Its antigen specificity is not known. No base quality values were provided; no much bigger clone lies one nucleotide off.

High-throughput TCR beta sequencing profiled peripheral blood CD8+ and CD4+ T cells from healthy donors, Susac syndrome patients and multiple sclerosis patients. Susac syndrome patients met recently defined diagnostic criteria for definite or probable disease. CD8+ TEMRA cells were enriched by FACS, while bulk CD8+ and CD4+ T cells were purified by magnetic negative isolation. Blood was drawn into EDTA tubes, processed within 24 hours, and PBMCs were isolated by density gradient centrifugation. PBMCs intended for TCR sequencing were cryopreserved in liquid nitrogen and thawed later in a water bath at 37 degrees C. The sorted or isolated CD4+, CD8+ and CD8+ TEMRA cells had a purity of 90% or higher. The sequenced sample was CD4+ T cells from PBMCs. This sequence originates from a human donor with Susac syndrome.

In nucleotide form, the sequence is TGCGCCAGCAGCCAAGAATCCAGCCGATCCTATGGCTACACCTTC. This is translated as CASSQESSRSYGYTF. The chain couples TRBV4-1 to TRBJ1-2; the D gene identity is not certain. The germline V gene provides CDR1 MGHRA and CDR2 YSYEKL. V and J lose 0 bases and 4 bases, and a span of 12 bases separates them. The CDR3 covers 15 residues, taking in both the cysteine and the phenylalanine. The read is trimmed to its CDR3 DNA, 45 bases read in frame from base 1.